Listed below are T cell receptor beta chains from one sample, sequenced in a study of glioma-infiltrating T cells. Via MiXCR, TCRdb re-called the multiplex PCR reads, giving one row per CDR3 protein. The data show around 190,000 distinct CDR3 sequences, approximately 30% seen once. Sequencing was carried out using glioma tissue, nonneoplastic brain tissue, or PBMCs (not recorded which). The receptors here all came from a human donor with low-grade glioma or glioblastoma, undergoing nonglioma brain surgery, or in good health (not recorded which). The CDR3 runs from the conserved cysteine through the conserved F or W. A D gene is named only where the DNA matches it firmly. Expanded clones are given a class, and other clones once, few, many or no size at all.

TRBJ2-1	TRBV5-1	TRBD2	many	CASARTSYNEQFF	TGCGCCAGCGCGAGGACTAGCTACAATGAGCAGTTCTTC
TRBJ1-5	TRBV6-2/TRBV6-3	TRBD1	.	CASKTDRAFDQPQHF	TGTGCCAGCAAGACCGACAGGGCCTTCGATCAGCCCCAGCATTTT
TRBJ2-1	TRBV5-4	TRBD2	many	CASSWGTSGSYNEQFF	TGTGCCAGCAGCTGGGGGACTAGCGGGAGTTACAATGAGCAGTTCTTC
TRBJ2-2	TRBV4-2	TRBD2	few	CASSQELAGATNTGELFF	TGTGCCAGCAGCCAAGAACTAGCGGGAGCAACGAACACCGGGGAGCTGTTTTTT
TRBJ1-5	TRBV7-3	.	many	CASSRKQGTQPQHF	TGTGCCAGCAGCAGAAAACAGGGCACTCAGCCCCAGCATTTT
TRBJ2-1	TRBV6-6	TRBD2	.	CATAGLADYNERQFF	TGTGCCACCGCAGGACTAGCCGACTACAATGAGCGGCAGTTCTTC
TRBJ2-7	TRBV3-1	.	.	CAIIPPRWILYEPSF	TGTGCCATCATCCCGCCTCGCTGGATTCTCTACGAGCCTTCCTTC
TRBJ2-3	TRBV29-1	.	.	CSLAGSYTGTQYF	TGCAGCTTGGCCGGGTCTTACACAGGTACGCAGTATTTT
TRBJ2-1	TRBV10-3	.	many	CAISGGNYNEQFF	TGTGCCATCAGTGGGGGTAATTACAATGAGCAGTTCTTC
TRBJ2-1	TRBV7-3	TRBD2	many	CASSETGGDNEQFF	TGTGCCAGCAGCGAAACGGGGGGTGACAATGAGCAGTTCTTC
TRBJ2-1	TRBV4-3	TRBD1	few	CASSQEGKGADEQFF	TGCGCCAGCAGCCAAGAGGGAAAGGGGGCGGATGAGCAGTTCTTC
TRBJ2-1	TRBV11-2	TRBD1	few	CASSLRQGARNEQFF	TGTGCCAGCAGCTTACGGCAGGGGGCGCGGAATGAGCAGTTCTTC
TRBJ2-7	TRBV28	.	many	CASTQSNYEQYF	TGTGCCAGCACCCAATCTAATTACGAGCAGTACTTC
TRBJ2-1	TRBV7-3	TRBD2	.	CASSLGGRAYNEQFF	TGTGCCAGCAGCTTAGGTGGGAGGGCCTACAATGAGCAGTTCTTC
TRBJ2-1	TRBV20-1	TRBD2	many	CSALLLREAPF	TGCAGTGCTCTCTTATTGCGGGAGGCCCCCTTC
TRBJ2-5	TRBV20-1	TRBD1	many	CSASHFGTGLETQYF	TGCAGTGCTAGTCACTTCGGGACAGGGCTAGAGACCCAGTACTTC
TRBJ1-1	TRBV20-1	.	.	CSAERPNTEAFF	TGCAGTGCTGAAAGGCCGAACACTGAAGCTTTCTTT
TRBJ2-7	TRBV27	TRBD2	.	CASVLSNSGRYEQYF	TGTGCCAGCGTTTTATCGAATAGCGGGAGGTACGAGCAGTACTTC
TRBJ2-1	TRBV6-2/TRBV6-3	.	many	CASGGRLFQFF	TGTGCCAGCGGGGGCCGTCTTTTTCAGTTCTTC
TRBJ2-5	TRBV6-2/TRBV6-3	.	many	CASSQGQETQYF	TGTGCCAGCAGTCAGGGGCAAGAGACCCAGTACTTC
TRBJ2-3	TRBV5-1	.	many	CASSVTARTSTDTQYF	TGCGCCAGCAGCGTAACGGCAAGAACTAGCACAGATACGCAGTATTTT
TRBJ2-1	TRBV6-1	TRBD1	.	CASSATDREVEQFF	TGTGCCAGCAGTGCTACGGACAGGGAAGTTGAGCAGTTCTTC
TRBJ2-7	TRBV6-2/TRBV6-3	TRBD1	many	CASSRTGGAYEQYF	TGTGCCAGCAGCCGGACAGGGGGAGCCTACGAGCAGTACTTC
TRBJ1-5	TRBV19	.	.	CASSISMARGGNQPQHF	TGTGCCAGTAGTATTTCGATGGCCAGGGGAGGCAATCAGCCCCAGCATTTT
TRBJ2-7	TRBV29-1	TRBD2	many	CSVQTSGRAREQYF	TGCAGCGTCCAGACTAGCGGGAGGGCCCGGGAGCAGTACTTC
TRBJ2-1	TRBV7-8	.	.	CASSPRRDAYNEQFF	TGTGCCAGCAGCCCCCGACGGGACGCCTACAATGAGCAGTTCTTC
TRBJ2-7	TRBV7-7	.	.	CASSPFPSLPFSSALGPYEQYF	TGTGCCAGCAGCCCCTTTCCTTCGTTACCGTTTTCTAGCGCTCTAGGCCCCTACGAGCAGTACTTC
TRBJ1-5	TRBV20-1	TRBD1	many	CSARDHGTGSQPQHF	TGCAGTGCTAGAGATCACGGGACAGGATCTCAGCCCCAGCATTTT
TRBJ2-1	TRBV6-4	.	few	CASSISQDNEQFF	TGTGCCAGCAGTATTTCCCAGGACAATGAGCAGTTCTTC
TRBJ2-2	TRBV27	TRBD2	many	CASTNPGLGTGELFF	TGTGCCAGCACGAACCCGGGACTAGGCACCGGGGAGCTGTTTTTT
TRBJ1-5	TRBV9	.	many	CASSVSPGNQPQHF	TGTGCCAGCAGCGTAAGTCCGGGGAATCAGCCCCAGCATTTT
TRBJ1-5	TRBV7-9	.	many	CASSLPNQPQHF	TGTGCCAGCAGCTTACCCAATCAGCCCCAGCATTTT
TRBJ1-1	TRBV20-1	.	many	CSARDREWAGKAFF	TGCAGTGCTAGAGATCGAGAATGGGCAGGTAAAGCTTTCTTT
TRBJ2-3	TRBV2	TRBD1	many	CASRHRDRELDTQYF	TGTGCCAGCAGGCATCGGGACAGGGAATTAGATACGCAGTATTTT
TRBJ1-4	TRBV7-2	.	many	CASSLFQNYEKLFF	TGTGCCAGCAGCTTGTTTCAGAATTATGAAAAACTGTTTTTT
TRBJ2-1	TRBV7-9	TRBD2	many	CASSSLAVSYNEQFF	TGTGCCAGCAGCTCTCTAGCGGTCTCCTACAATGAGCAGTTCTTC
TRBJ2-3	TRBV7-3	TRBD2	.	CASSFGLASTDTQYF	TGTGCCAGCAGCTTTGGACTAGCGAGCACAGATACGCAGTATTTT
TRBJ2-6	TRBV6-2/TRBV6-3	TRBD1	many	CASSWTGGSGANVLTF	TGTGCCAGCAGTTGGACAGGGGGCTCTGGGGCCAACGTCCTGACTTTC
TRBJ2-7	TRBV28	TRBD1	many	CASKYRGISYEQYF	TGTGCCAGCAAATACAGGGGAATCTCCTACGAGCAGTACTTC
TRBJ2-1	TRBV5-4	.	many	CATKGGGGIYNEQFF	TGTGCCACTAAAGGAGGCGGAGGAATCTACAATGAGCAGTTCTTC
TRBJ2-2	TRBV27	.	many	CASSQTRNTGELFF	TGTGCCAGCAGTCAGACTAGAAACACCGGGGAGCTGTTTTTT
TRBJ2-5	TRBV18	.	few	CASSPSSSPAGETQYF	TGTGCCAGCTCACCAAGTTCTAGCCCTGCCGGAGAGACCCAGTACTTC
TRBJ1-2	TRBV18	.	many	CASSPPQEQSYGYTF	TGTGCCAGCTCACCACCCCAGGAACAATCCTATGGCTACACCTTC
TRBJ2-4	TRBV6-1	.	many	CASSPVGVLAKNIQYF	TGTGCCAGCAGTCCAGTGGGGGTCCTAGCCAAAAACATTCAGTACTTC
TRBJ2-6	TRBV4-2	.	.	CASSQDPQSNANVLTF	TGTGCCAGCAGCCAAGACCCACAGAGTAATGCCAACGTCCTTACTTTC
TRBJ1-1	TRBV6-1	TRBD1	many	CASRRTGGVNTEAFF	TGTGCCAGTAGGAGAACAGGGGGCGTGAACACTGAAGCTTTCTTT
TRBJ2-5	TRBV30	TRBD2	.	CARTPLAGGETQYF	TGTGCCCGGACCCCACTAGCGGGAGGAGAGACCCAGTACTTC
TRBJ2-5	TRBV6-2/TRBV6-3	TRBD2	many	CASSSGTSGKETQYF	TGTGCCAGCAGTTCCGGGACTAGCGGGAAAGAGACCCAGTACTTC
TRBJ1-5	TRBV19	TRBD1	.	CASRVDRGFNQPQHF	TGTGCCAGTAGAGTTGACAGGGGGTTCAATCAGCCCCAGCATTTT
TRBJ1-1	TRBV6-2/TRBV6-3	TRBD1	many	CASSGTGKGTEAFF	TGTGCCAGCAGTGGGACAGGGAAGGGCACTGAAGCTTTCTTT
TRBJ2-2	TRBV27	.	many	CASSLSLHTGELFF	TGTGCCAGCAGTTTATCCCTCCACACCGGGGAGCTGTTTTTT
TRBJ2-3	TRBV6-2/TRBV6-3	.	many	CASSYSIPGQRVTDTQYF	TGTGCCAGCAGTTACTCGATCCCAGGGCAGAGGGTCACAGATACGCAGTATTTT
TRBJ2-1	TRBV6-1	.	many	CASIQNRGLTYNEQFF	TGTGCCAGCATCCAAAACAGGGGACTAACCTACAATGAGCAGTTCTTC
TRBJ2-2	TRBV28	.	many	CASSLGNTGELFF	TGTGCCAGCAGTTTAGGGAACACCGGGGAGCTGTTTTTT
TRBJ1-5	TRBV4-3	.	many	CASSQDLSQPQHF	TGCGCCAGCAGCCAAGATCTTAGTCAGCCCCAGCATTTT
TRBJ1-1	TRBV12-3/TRBV12-4	.	many	CASSLASGAGDAFF	TGTGCCAGCAGTTTAGCTTCTGGGGCAGGGGATGCTTTCTTT